This TCR beta chain was recorded in a study of blood T cell repertoires in COVID-19. Study summary: The United States, Italy and Spain supplied acute and convalescent COVID-19 samples. PBMCs, B-cell-depleted T cells, or T cells were the source of the cDNA or gDNA that made up the material.

This CDR3 is 18 amino acids long. The V end lost 6 bases, the J end lost 4 bases, and 28 bases lay between the germline ends. Germline values: CDR1 SGHRS, CDR2 YFSETQ. In the authors' workflow: Reference gene primer amplification yielded estimated nucleated cell counts. Libraries were prepared by immunoSEQ multiplex PCR; TCRdb keeps only in-frame clonotypes and omits some of them. V and J calls and clone size are given by that table; D and trimming were obtained from the DNA. This sample yields fewer than 200,000 clones, of which 82% are seen a single time; roughly 9% belongs to the top ten. V and J are TRBV5-1 and TRBJ1-1; weak D call: TRBD1 (5 bases). Source material: peripheral blood. The receptor comes from a woman between 65 and 79 years old with acute or convalescent COVID-19. The CDR3 region is CASTRGTAVGLGGTEAFF. The DNA for the CDR3 is TGCGCCAGCACCCGGGGTACGGCAGTGGGCCTGGGGGGCACTGAAGCTTTCTTT.